This T cell receptor (beta chain) was retrieved from a study of graft-versus-host responses after intestinal transplantation. The repertoire was sequenced with immunoSEQ multiplex PCR; TCRdb's copy has only in-frame clones and lacks some. Here the sample spans 98,000 or so clones, roughly 87% being singletons. Overall study findings and caveats: Allografts carried high graft-versus-host to host-versus-graft clonal ratios in patients having graft-donor T cell macrochimerism.

About this clone itself: Its antigen is as yet unknown.

Germline V gene data show CDR1 as SQVTM and CDR2 as ANQGSEA. Trimming at V came to 7 bases and at J to 3 bases, leaving 4 bases not matched to a gene. This CDR3 region has 12 residues. The V and J genes are TRBV29-1 and TRBJ1-1, with TRBD1 matching 8 bases. This clonotype was obtained from a human donor who received an intestinal transplant. The sample was unstimulated CD4+ T cells sorted from spleen or lymph node cells, taken before intestinal transplant. CDR3 in DNA: TGCAGCGGCAGGGGGCTATACACTGAAGCTTTCTTT. Protein sequence: CSGRGLYTEAFF.